This TCR beta chain was sequenced in a study of response to subunit inactivated influenza vaccine. Findings and caveats of the study: Few additional T cells are recruited per seasonal influenza vaccination, authors suggested.

Comments on this clonotype: No antigen is known for it.

TCRdb processed the RT-PCR reads anew with MiXCR; each CDR3 protein has one entry. Counted here are more than 550,000 distinct CDR3 sequences, 12% occurring once; the ten biggest clones make up about a tenth. Germline values: CDR1 SNHLY, CDR2 FYNNEI. The CDR3 runs to 15 residues. V dropped 3 bases and J dropped 4 bases, with 13 bases sitting between them. The sample in question was PBMCs from blood, obtained on the day of vaccination. The chain has TRBV2 and TRBJ1-5; D gene uncertain. This clonotype originated in a man aged 50-60 years who received an inactivated influenza vaccine. CDR3 sequence: CASSDGPPHNQPQHF. The DNA for the CDR3 is TGTGCCAGCAGTGACGGACCTCCCCATAATCAGCCCCAGCATTTT.